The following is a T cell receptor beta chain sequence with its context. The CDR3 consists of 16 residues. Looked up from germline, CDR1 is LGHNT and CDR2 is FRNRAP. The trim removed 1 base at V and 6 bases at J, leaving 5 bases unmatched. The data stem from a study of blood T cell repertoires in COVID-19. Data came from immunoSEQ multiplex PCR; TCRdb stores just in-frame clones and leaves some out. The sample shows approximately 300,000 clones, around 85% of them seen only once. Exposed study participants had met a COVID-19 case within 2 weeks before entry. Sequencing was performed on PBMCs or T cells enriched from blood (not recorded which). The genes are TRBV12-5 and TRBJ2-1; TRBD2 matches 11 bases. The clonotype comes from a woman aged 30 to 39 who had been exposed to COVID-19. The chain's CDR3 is CASGLAGLAETNEQFF. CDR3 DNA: TGTGCTAGTGGTTTGGCGGGACTAGCGGAGACCAATGAGCAGTTCTTC.